This T cell receptor beta chain emerged from a study of CD8 T cells in Susac syndrome. Study details: Treatment status at blood draw for the Susac syndrome patients was therapy-naive, corticosteroids, or intravenous immunoglobulin alone.

The T cells that were sequenced for TCR beta were CD8+ and CD4+ cells from blood. RNA amounts of 0.5 to 1 ug underwent reverse transcription with random hexamers. One entry per CDR3 protein, called by TCRdb with MiXCR from the immunoSEQ multiplex PCR reads. The sample includes some 180,000 distinct CDR3 sequences, 75% to 95% seen only once; the top ten take over 0.075%. Germline V gene lookup returns CDR1 KGHSH and CDR2 LQKENI. V lost 3 bases and J 6 bases, leaving 8 bases between the germline ends. This CDR3 is 12 amino acids long. The TCR sequence derives from a human donor with Susac syndrome. The chain combines TRBV18 with TRBJ2-5, with D perhaps matching TRBD2 (5 bases). The sample was CD4+ T cells from PBMCs. CDR3 residues: CASSPPGKTQYF. The CDR3 DNA is TGTGCCAGCTCACCTCCGGGAAAGACCCAGTACTTC.